A selection of T cell receptor beta chains follows, all from one sample in a study of somatic mutations in cytotoxic T cells in rheumatoid arthritis. Sequencing used immunoSEQ multiplex PCR; TCRdb keeps in-frame clones, though not all of them. The sample includes 9,200 or so clones, roughly 85% of them seen just once. The specimen sequenced was CD8+ T cells sorted from blood. These receptors came from an adult with rheumatoid arthritis. CDR3s include the opening cysteine and the closing phenylalanine or tryptophan. Each record gives: V gene, clone size, D gene, J gene, CDR3 DNA, CDR3 protein. A D gene is named only where the DNA matches it firmly. Part of the rows lack a size; the others show once, few, many or a class for expanded clones.

TRBV9	NA	TRBD2	TRBJ2-3	TGTGCCAGCAGCGTAGATACTAGCGGGGGGGATACGCAGTATTTT	CASSVDTSGGDTQYF
TRBV28	NA	NA	TRBJ1-6	TGTGCCAGCAGTTTATGGGGACGGAACGATTCACCCCTCCACTTT	CASSLWGRNDSPLHF
TRBV9	NA	NA	TRBJ2-5	TGTGCCAGCAGCGCCGGGCCGGCGATTCGAGAGACCCAGTACTTC	CASSAGPAIRETQYF
TRBV13	few	NA	TRBJ1-5	TGTGCCAGCAGCCGCCAGAATCAGCCCCAGCATTTT	CASSRQNQPQHF
TRBV12-2	once	NA	TRBJ2-2	TGTGCAAGTCGCTTAGAGGGCGACACCGGGGAGCTGTTTTTT	CASRLEGDTGELFF
TRBV4-1	NA	TRBD1	TRBJ2-3	TGCGCCAGCAGCCAAGTACAGGGGGCAGATACGCAGTATTTT	CASSQVQGADTQYF
TRBV9	NA	NA	TRBJ2-3	TGTGCCAGCAGCGCCCTAGGCACAGATACGCAGTATTTT	CASSALGTDTQYF
TRBV27	NA	NA	TRBJ1-2	TGTGCCAGCAGTTTATTCCTCGGCAGCAACTATGGCTACACCTTC	CASSLFLGSNYGYTF
TRBV2	NA	TRBD1	TRBJ2-2	TGTGCCAGCGTCGGACAGGGCTTACCCGGGGAGCTGTTTTTT	CASVGQGLPGELFF
TRBV9	NA	NA	TRBJ2-2	TGTGCCAGCAGCGTAGAGTCCCTGTACTCGAACACCGGGGAGCTGTTTTTT	CASSVESLYSNTGELFF
TRBV6-1	NA	NA	TRBJ2-1	TGTGCCAGCAGTGAAGTCAAGGGGCTTTTCCTAGCGCCCTACAATGAGCAGTTCTTC	CASSEVKGLFLAPYNEQFF
TRBV30	NA	NA	TRBJ2-7	TGTGCCTGGAGAGCGACTTCGGGCCGCGAGCAGTACTTC	CAWRATSGREQYF
TRBV6-1	NA	TRBD1	TRBJ1-2	TGTGCCAGCAGTGAAGGGACAGGTCCCCTAGAATATGGCTACACCTTC	CASSEGTGPLEYGYTF
TRBV5-5	NA	NA	TRBJ1-1	TGTGCCAGCAGCGTAACCCGTGGGGGAGTTGAAGCTTTCTTT	CASSVTRGGVEAFF
TRBV27	NA	TRBD1	TRBJ1-5	TGTGCCAGCAGACCGACAGGGTACAATCAGCCCCAGCATTTT	CASRPTGYNQPQHF
TRBV11-2	NA	NA	TRBJ1-3	TGTGCCAGCAGCTTAGGCAGATCGAGCTCTGGAAACACCATATATTTT	CASSLGRSSSGNTIYF
TRBV6-5	NA	NA	TRBJ1-1	TGTGCCAGCAGTTACTCCAACAGTGGAAACACTGAAGCTTTCTTT	CASSYSNSGNTEAFF
TRBV6-1	few	NA	TRBJ1-1	TGTGCCAGCAGTGAAGGGGATGAGGGAGGGACTGAAGCTTTCTTT	CASSEGDEGGTEAFF
TRBV7-6	NA	NA	TRBJ2-1	TGTGCCAGCAGCCCTAGGCCAGGCAATGAGCAGTTCTTC	CASSPRPGNEQFF
TRBV7-3	NA	NA	TRBJ2-2	TGTGCCAGCAGTCGAACTTACACCGGGGAGCTGTTTTTT	CASSRTYTGELFF
TRBV5-1	NA	TRBD2	TRBJ2-7	TGCGCCAGCAGCCCAGCCTTGACTAGCGCGTACGAGCAGTACTTC	CASSPALTSAYEQYF
TRBV7-9	NA	TRBD2	TRBJ2-1	TGTGCCAGCAGCTCAGGACTAGCGGGAGTAGATGAGCAGTTCTTC	CASSSGLAGVDEQFF
TRBV10-3	medium-sized	TRBD2	TRBJ2-3	TGTGCCATCATGATTAGGGGGACTAGCGATCTACTTAGCACAGATACGCAGTATTTT	CAIMIRGTSDLLSTDTQYF
TRBV13	NA	NA	TRBJ2-7	TGTGCCAGCAGCTTAGGGAGGGTCGGGCAGTACTTC	CASSLGRVGQYF
TRBV9	NA	NA	TRBJ1-5	TGTGCCAGCAGCGCCGGGGGGGGCAATCAGCCCCAGCATTTT	CASSAGGGNQPQHF
TRBV28	NA	NA	TRBJ2-1	TGTGCCAGCAGTTTGTCAGGCCACAATGAGCAGTTCTTC	CASSLSGHNEQFF
TRBV7-3	NA	TRBD2	TRBJ2-7	TGTGCCAGCAGCTTACGCGGGAGTCCCCACGAGCAGTACTTC	CASSLRGSPHEQYF
TRBV19	NA	TRBD2	TRBJ2-1	TGTGCCAGTAGTGCGGGGGTGGTCAATGAGCAGTTCTTC	CASSAGVVNEQFF
TRBV29-1	NA	TRBD1	TRBJ1-1	TGCAGCGCTCTCGTGACAGGGGCGGCTGAAGCTTTCTTT	CSALVTGAAEAFF
TRBV5-5	NA	TRBD1	TRBJ1-2	TGTGCCAGCAGCGGGACAGGGGGCGACTATGGCTACACCTTC	CASSGTGGDYGYTF
TRBV5-1	NA	TRBD2	TRBJ2-5	TGCGCCAGCAGCTTAGGGACTAGCGGAGGGGAGACCCAGTACTTC	CASSLGTSGGETQYF
TRBV29-1	NA	TRBD2	TRBJ2-3	TGCAGCGTTGTAGTGATAGCGGGGGGGCCAGATACGCAGTATTTT	CSVVVIAGGPDTQYF
TRBV4-1	NA	NA	TRBJ1-2	TGCGCCAGCAGCCAACGGACACGGGTTCATGGCTACACCTTC	CASSQRTRVHGYTF
TRBV10-1	NA	NA	TRBJ1-2	TGCGCCAGCAGTGAGTCGGGAGTAAATGGCTACACCTTC	CASSESGVNGYTF
TRBV29-1	NA	TRBD1	TRBJ2-7	TGCAGCGTTGAAGCCGGACAGGCCTACGAGCAGTACTTC	CSVEAGQAYEQYF
TRBV21-1	once	NA	TRBJ2-3	TGTGCCAGCAGTCGAGGGGGAGGTTGGGCAGATACGCAGTATTTT	CASSRGGGWADTQYF
TRBV5-1	NA	NA	TRBJ1-1	TGCGCCAGCAGCTTGGTAGCGGGGGGGCATCCTGAAGCTTTCTTT	CASSLVAGGHPEAFF
TRBV28	NA	NA	TRBJ2-3	TGTGCCAGCAGTTCCCGGATTTTCAGTACAGATACGCAGTATTTT	CASSSRIFSTDTQYF
TRBV5-8	NA	NA	TRBJ1-2	TGTGCCAGCAGCTTGGCCGATCGGATATACTATGGCTACACCTTC	CASSLADRIYYGYTF
TRBV11-3	NA	TRBD1	TRBJ1-1	TGTGCCAGCAGCCCCCAAGGGGGCAACACTGAAGCTTTCTTT	CASSPQGGNTEAFF
TRBV5-5	NA	TRBD1	TRBJ1-5	TGTGCCAGCAGCCCAGGGACAGGGTACGGTCAGCCCCAGCATTTT	CASSPGTGYGQPQHF
TRBV7-9	NA	NA	TRBJ1-2	TGTGCCAGCAGCTTAGGACCCCAACAGGCCCTCTATGGCTACACCTTC	CASSLGPQQALYGYTF
TRBV28	NA	TRBD1	TRBJ2-5	TGTGCCAGCAGTCACAGGACAGGGCTGTACCAAGAGACCCAGTACTTC	CASSHRTGLYQETQYF